What follows is one T cell receptor (beta chain) and its context. The entry originates in a study of OX40 agonist ivuxolimab in advanced cancers. About the research overall: Prior anti-PD-1, anti-PD-L1 or anti-CTLA-4 therapy did not bar entry, and about 38% had some.

Peripheral blood came from all dose cohorts at three timepoints. Trimming left V 1 base short and J 3 bases short, with 12 bases between. Germline V gives CDR1 LNHNV, CDR2 YYDKDF (reference sequence). The CDR3 runs to 15 residues. The assay was immunoSEQ multiplex PCR, and TCRdb's table has in-frame clones only and misses some. This table holds around 40,000 clones, roughly four fifths found once. The sequence derives from an adult with an advanced solid tumor such as melanoma, head and neck, liver or kidney cancer. Sequences were derived from CD4+ or CD8+ T cells sorted from blood, sampled in a trial of the OX40 agonist ivuxolimab. The rearrangement uses TRBV15 and TRBJ1-2; TRBD1 might be the D (6 bases). The CDR3: CATSRGPGGDYGYTF. CDR3 DNA: TGTGCCACCAGCAGAGGCCCGGGGGGCGACTATGGCTACACCTTC.